One sample yielded the 9 T cell receptor beta chains listed below, sequenced in a study of T-cell memory formation after mild COVID-19. TCRdb re-called the 5' RACE reads through MiXCR, storing one row per CDR3 protein. Among roughly 450,000 distinct CDR3 sequences listed, around a sixth were seen once. Sequenced: PBMCs or a T cell subset sorted from them (not recorded which). The receptors shown here come from an adult woman who had mild COVID-19 (a few samples of this study predate the infection). Cell type and time point are not known.

There are a few counts of this clonotype. V is TRBV29-1 and J is TRBJ2-2; the match to TRBD1 covers 9 bases. The V gene's germline CDR1 is SQVTM and CDR2 ANQGSEA. The CDR3 has 14 amino acids. The ends lost 6 bases at V and 1 base at J; junction bases unmatched: 3. The CDR3 bases are TGCAGCGTGGGGACAGGGTTGAACACCGGGGAGCTGTTTTTT. The encoded protein is CSVGTGLNTGELFF.

Here the CDR3 DNA reads TGTGCCAGCAGCCAGGGGGGGGCGGGGTCTTACAATGAGCAGTTCTTC. Protein: CASSQGGAGSYNEQFF. V is TRBV12-3 or TRBV12-4 and J is TRBJ2-1, with D perhaps matching TRBD1 or TRBD2 (7 bases each). V was pared by 6 bases and J by 4 bases, with 19 bases between. This CDR3 is 16 amino acids long.

The V gene is TRBV7-9, the J gene TRBJ2-1, with 9 bases matching TRBD2. V was clipped by 6 bases and J by 5 bases; unmatched bases: 11. Per the germline V gene, CDR1 is SEHNR and CDR2 is FQNEAQ (reference sequence). This CDR3 comprises 16 residues. The CDR3 DNA sequence: TGTGCCAGCAGTCTCATTAGCGGGAGTTCCCACAATGAGCAGTTCTTC. Protein product: CASSLISGSSHNEQFF.

This clonotype was detected only a few times. The chain links TRBV18 to TRBJ2-3; the D is unclear. Germline CDR1 KGHSH, CDR2 LQKENI. Trimming cost V 6 bases and J 5 bases, with 15 bases left between them. The CDR3 runs 14 residues. This chain's CDR3 is CASSPGIAGDTQYF. CDR3 coding DNA: TGTGCCAGCTCTCCTGGGATTGCCGGAGATACGCAGTATTTT.

This clonotype was counted between two and nine times. This chain links TRBV27 with TRBJ1-5, with a weak D call TRBD1 (5 bases). V lost 8 bases and J lost 4, with 18 bases in between. Per the germline V gene, CDR1 is MNHEY and CDR2 is SMNVEV (reference sequence). The length of the CDR3 is 15 residues. The CDR3 protein is CASRFGGYGNQPQHF. As DNA, the CDR3 is TGTGCCAGCCGATTTGGGGGGTACGGGAATCAGCCCCAGCATTTT.

This clonotype was picked up a small number of times. The chain carries TRBV7-2 and TRBJ2-7; D possibly corresponds to TRBD2 (6 bases). This CDR3 is built from 16 residues. In germline, CDR1 is SGHTA, CDR2 FQGNSA. The V end was cut by 5 bases, the J end by 4 bases, with 21 bases between. The CDR3 DNA reads TGTGCCAGCAGCCCGCGGTTTGGGGGGAGTAGTTACGAGCAGTACTTC. It translates to CASSPRFGGSSYEQYF. The variable domain in full, completed from reference TRBV7-2 and TRBJ2-7, reads GAGVSQSPSNKVTEKGKDVELRCDPISGHTALYWYRQSLGQGLEFLIYFQGNSAPDKSGLPSDRFSAERTGGSVSTLTIQRTQQEDSAVYLCASSPRFGGSSYEQYFGPGTRLTVT.

V and J are TRBV19 and TRBJ2-1; tentative D call: TRBD2 (6 bases). Trimming removed 10 bases at V and 9 bases at J, with 16 bases between. This CDR3 has 12 residues. Germline CDR1 is LNHDA and CDR2 is SQIVND (reference sequence). CDR3 sequence: CAIQTVGGEQFF. CDR3 DNA sequence: TGTGCCATCCAAACGGTGGGAGGTGAGCAGTTCTTC.

This clonotype has just a few counts. The chain couples TRBV24-1 to TRBJ2-1; D gene unclear. Trimming pared 8 bases from V and 7 bases from J, leaving 20 bases between. CDR1 and CDR2 from the germline V gene are KGHDR and SFDVKD. This CDR3 region has 15 residues. The chain's CDR3 is CATIEPGYKVNEQFF. Here the CDR3 DNA reads TGTGCCACCATAGAACCGGGTTACAAGGTGAATGAGCAGTTCTTC.

This clonotype was observed a handful of times. The chain has TRBV5-1 and TRBJ2-1, with D possibly being TRBD1 or TRBD2 (6 bases each). The CDR3 has 15 residues. The V gene's germline CDR1 is SGHRS and CDR2 YFSETQ. The V and J ends lost 4 bases and 7 bases respectively, with 18 bases between them. The CDR3 sequence is CASSPSGGLWNEQFF. In DNA form, the CDR3 reads TGCGCCAGCAGCCCATCCGGGGGCCTCTGGAATGAGCAGTTCTTC.